This record concerns one TCR beta chain sequence. As yet, its antigen is unknown. The data belong to a study of T cell responses to AZD1222 COVID-19 vaccine. Study-wide results and caveats: Regions left unmutated in variants are reportedly the target of nearly half of spike-specific TCRs. Mostly white British, mostly female donors; authors suggested clonal diversity may be underestimated.

The V gene's germline CDR1 is SGHTA and CDR2 FQGNSA. V was clipped by 5 bases and J by 6 bases; unmatched bases: 5. The length of the CDR3 is 16 residues. Libraries were prepared by immunoSEQ multiplex PCR; TCRdb keeps only in-frame clonotypes and omits some of them. Altogether 150,000 to 200,000 clones are present, about 89% being singletons, with the ten largest covering 2.5% to 3%. The TCR sequence derives from an adult in good health. This chain links TRBV7-2 with TRBJ2-1; 15 nucleotides agree with TRBD2. This sample comprised peripheral blood, obtained on day 0 of MenACWY control vaccination. The CDR3 nucleotides are TGTGCCAGCAGCCCCGGACTAGCGGGGGGGCTCAATGAGCAGTTCTTC. It yields the protein CASSPGLAGGLNEQFF.